These 2 T cell receptor beta chains originate from one sample sequenced in a study of early T cells in non-severe SARS-CoV-2 infection. TCRdb redid the calling of the 5' RACE reads with MiXCR, one entry per CDR3 protein. The table has some 67,000 distinct CDR3 sequences, roughly 15% seen once. Sequencing was done on a sample of whole blood. The receptors were gathered from an adult who was a healthcare worker with PCR-confirmed SARS-CoV-2 infection or an uninfected control (not recorded which).

The V gene is TRBV7-9, the J gene TRBJ1-1; D unclear. CDR1 is SEHNR, CDR2 FQNEAQ, per germline (reference sequence). This CDR3 contains 15 residues. Deletions cut 4 bases from V and 0 bases from J, with 12 bases between. CDR3 DNA: TGTGCCAGCAGCTCCGGACTGGGGATGAACACTGAAGCTTTCTTT. This sequence encodes CASSSGLGMNTEAFF.

This clonotype was found many times. In DNA, the CDR3 is TGTGCCTGGAGTGTACGACGGGTCGGCGGCACTGAAGCTTTCTTT. Amino acids: CAWSVRRVGGTEAFF. The chain combines TRBV30 with TRBJ1-1; no clear D gene. Trimming pared 0 bases from V and 4 bases from J, leaving 15 bases between. Germline loops: CDR1 GTSNPN, CDR2 SVGIG (reference sequence). CDR3 size: 15 residues.